One and the same sample provided the 15 T cell receptor beta chains below, sequenced in a study of cytomegalovirus exposure and HLA in healthy donors. Both 60 Vbeta primers and 13 Jbeta primers went into the PCR. Sequenced by immunoSEQ multiplex PCR; TCRdb stores in-frame clones only, minus some. The repertoire includes 140,000 to 150,000 clones, roughly 77% of them detected once, and about 3.7% sits in the top ten. Source material: PBMCs. All receptors come from a male donor in good health and CMV-seronegative.

The gene calls are TRBV27 and TRBJ1-2, with 9 bases that match TRBD1. CDR1 and CDR2 from the germline V gene are MNHEY and SMNVEV (reference sequence). V lost 2 bases, J lost 4 bases, and 8 bases stayed unmatched. The CDR3 sequence is 16 residues long. The CDR3 DNA sequence: TGTGCCAGCAGTTTAGGGGGACAGGGCCACCCCTATGGCTACACCTTC. Its translation: CASSLGGQGHPYGYTF.

The chain couples TRBV19 to TRBJ1-4; 7 bases are shared with TRBD1. The CDR3 extends over 15 amino acids. Germline CDR1 and CDR2: LNHDA and SQIVND (reference sequence). After removal of 5 bases from V and 5 bases from J, the junction contained 8 bases not matched to a gene. In DNA form, the CDR3 reads TGTGCCAGTAGTTCAACCGGGACAGCGAATGAAAAACTGTTTTTT. Translation gives CASSSTGTANEKLFF.

V is TRBV11-2 and J is TRBJ1-2; 7 nucleotides align to TRBD1. Germline-derived CDR1 and CDR2 are SGHAT and FQNNGV. The CDR3 has 13 amino acids. V lost 3 bases, J lost 7 bases, and 5 bases stayed unmatched. The CDR3 sequence: CASSLEGASGYTF. The CDR3, as DNA: TGTGCCAGCAGCTTGGAGGGGGCGAGTGGCTACACCTTC.

The rearrangement links TRBV7-3 to TRBJ2-2; 8 bases are shared with TRBD2. CDR1 is SGHTA and CDR2 is FQGTGA in the germline V gene. The ends lost 2 bases at V and 5 bases at J; junction bases unmatched: 22. This CDR3 spans 21 amino acids. DNA of the CDR3: TGTGCCAGCAGCTTATTGAGGCGGACAGCGGGGGTAGCGGGATGGACCGGGGAGCTGTTTTTT. Residues: CASSLLRRTAGVAGWTGELFF.

The gene calls are TRBV11-2 and TRBJ1-2; D unresolved. The germline gives CDR1 SGHAT, CDR2 FQNNGV. V lost 1 base and J 2 bases, leaving 11 bases between the germline ends. The CDR3 is made up of 15 amino acids. CDR3 in amino acids: CASSLATSVNYGYTF. CDR3 nucleotide sequence: TGTGCCAGCAGCTTAGCCACTTCGGTCAACTATGGCTACACCTTC.

The chain joins TRBV19 to TRBJ2-4, with 9 bases identical to TRBD1. V shed 1 base, J shed 0 bases, and the junction held 4 bases outside the gene matches. The CDR3 length is 17 residues. Per the germline V gene, CDR1 is LNHDA and CDR2 is SQIVND (reference sequence). The CDR3 reads CASSIVRTGEAKNIQYF. CDR3 coding DNA: TGTGCCAGTAGTATAGTAAGGACAGGGGAAGCCAAAAACATTCAGTACTTC.

The sample holds one count of this clone. The J gene is TRBJ2-7, the V gene TRBV5-5; 8 bases are shared with TRBD1. The CDR3 contains 17 residues. With V trimmed by 4 bases and J by 1 base, 13 bases remained unmatched. CDR1 is SGHKS and CDR2 is YYEKEE in the germline V gene (reference sequence). CDR3 bases: TGTGCCAGCAGCCCCAGATTGACAGGGGAAGGGTCCTACGAGCAGTACTTC. Translated, it gives CASSPRLTGEGSYEQYF.

This chain links TRBV20-1 with TRBJ1-2; possibly TRBD1 for D (5 bases). Germline CDR1 reads DFQATT; CDR2 reads SNEGSKA (reference sequence). This CDR3 contains 11 residues. CDR3 region: CSGVGAYGYTF. CDR3 DNA sequence: TGCAGCGGTGTTGGGGCCTATGGCTACACCTTC.

The V and J genes are TRBV7-8 and TRBJ2-1; 7 bases map to TRBD2. Germline assignment: CDR1 SGHVS and CDR2 FQNEAQ. CDR3 length equals 15 residues. V lost 8 bases and J lost 2; bases outside the gene matches: 9. For the CDR3, the DNA is TGTGCCAGCCGTCTCGCGGGAGCTCCCTACAATGAGCAGTTCTTC. Protein: CASRLAGAPYNEQFF.

This clone was observed once. The V call is TRBV9, the J call TRBJ2-7; 10 bases are shared with TRBD1. The CDR3 contains 15 residues. The germline V gene encodes CDR1 SGDLS and CDR2 YYNGEE. V shed 0 bases and J 0 bases; nucleotides not matched to a gene: 0. The CDR3 region has the DNA TGTGCCAGCAGCGTAGGACAGGGGGCCTCCTACGAGCAGTACTTC. This gives the protein CASSVGQGASYEQYF.

The CDR3 reads CASSPQGALKNTEAFF. The CDR3 nucleotides are TGTGCCAGCAGCCCCCAGGGGGCGCTTAAGAACACTGAAGCTTTCTTT. This rearrangement joins TRBV5-4 to TRBJ1-1; 8 bases are shared with TRBD1. The CDR3 spans 16 residues. The V gene's germline CDR1 is SGHNT and CDR2 YYREEE (reference sequence). V gave up 4 bases and J gave up 1 base; unmatched junction bases: 9. The full variable domain, completed using reference TRBV5-4 and TRBJ1-1, is ETGVTQSPTHLIKTRGQQVTLRCSSQSGHNTVSWYQQALGQGPQFIFQYYREEENGRGNFPPRFSGLQFPNYSSELNVNALELDDSALYLCASSPQGALKNTEAFFGQGTRLTVV.

The V and J genes are TRBV7-9 and TRBJ1-2, with a weak D call TRBD1 (6 bases). Deletions cut 3 bases from V and 4 bases from J, with 9 bases between. From germline, CDR1 is SEHNR and CDR2 FQNEAQ (reference sequence). The CDR3 runs 13 residues. CDR3 sequence: CASSLGHLYGYTF. DNA of the CDR3: TGTGCCAGCAGCTTGGGACACCTCTATGGCTACACCTTC. Full variable domain (outside the CDR3, taken from reference TRBV7-9 and TRBJ1-2): DTGVSQNPRHKITKRGQNVTFRCDPISEHNRLYWYRQTLGQGPEFLTYFQNEAQLEKSRLLSDRFSAERPKGSFSTLEIQRTEQGDSAMYLCASSLGHLYGYTFGSGTRLTVV.

The rearrangement uses TRBV19 and TRBJ2-5; 10 nucleotides align to TRBD1. Trimming took 3 bases from V and 4 from J; bases not matched to a gene: 8. This CDR3 has 16 amino acids. Germline lookup yields CDR1 LNHDA and CDR2 SQIVND (reference sequence). The CDR3 DNA sequence: TGTGCCAGTAGTATCTACCCCGGGACAGGGGCAGAGACCCAGTACTTC. Amino acid sequence: CASSIYPGTGAETQYF.

This clone was observed once. CDR3 protein: CATSRRTSGMLETQYF. The CDR3 DNA reads TGTGCCACCAGCAGAAGGACTAGCGGGATGTTGGAGACCCAGTACTTC. The chain has TRBV15 and TRBJ2-5; 12 nucleotides agree with TRBD2. With 2 bases clipped from V and 5 bases from J, the junction kept 6 bases outside the gene matches. Germline CDR1 reads LNHNV; CDR2 reads YYDKDF (reference sequence). CDR3 length: 16 amino acids. Full variable domain (outside the CDR3, taken from reference TRBV15 and TRBJ2-5): DAMVIQNPRYQVTQFGKPVTLSCSQTLNHNVMYWYQQKSSQAPKLLFHYYDKDFNNEADTPDNFQSRRPNTSFCFLDIRSPGLGDTAMYLCATSRRTSGMLETQYFGPGTRLLVL.

V is TRBV6-1 and J is TRBJ2-1; 8 positions match TRBD1. V shed 2 bases and J 7 bases; nucleotides not matched to a gene: 10. Looked up from germline, CDR1 is MNHNS and CDR2 is SASEGT. The CDR3 consists of 16 residues. CDR3 nucleotide sequence: TGTGCCAGCAGTGAACCCCAGGGGGCGCAGGGTAATGAGCAGTTCTTC. As protein: CASSEPQGAQGNEQFF.